Below, one T cell receptor beta chain is given with its context. This clone's antigen is unknown. Per-base quality was not reported, and no clone a single base away is much larger than it. The germline V gene gives CDR1 as MNHNS and CDR2 as SASEGT. There are 16 amino acids in the CDR3, from cysteine to phenylalanine inclusive. Just CDR3 DNA is preserved here, 48 bases in frame from base 1. Ends trimmed: V by 7 bases, J by 4 bases; bases unmatched to a gene: 14. The record originates from a study of Graves' ophthalmopathy and Graves' hyperthyroidism listed by TCRdb under 2018. For the wider study: Peripheral blood samples were taken at the time of initial diagnosis, before any treatment was given. In more than five hyperthyroidism patients, the T-cell repertoires found in thyroid tissue were compared with those found in blood. In total, 135 blood samples were TCR-sequenced: some 43 ophthalmopathy, roughly 80 hyperthyroidism and some 17 hyperthyroidism-to-ophthalmopathy patients. For independent validation, a separate cohort was made up of fewer than 20 hyperthyroidism patients plus 17 patients who later progressed from hyperthyroidism to ophthalmopathy. After sampling, hyperthyroidism patients received methimazole starting at 30 mg daily, and ophthalmopathy patients received high-dose intravenous methylprednisolone. To explore V-J signatures that distinguish ophthalmopathy from hyperthyroidism, a discovery set of 100 patients was enrolled, made up of 43 with ophthalmopathy and 57 with stable hyperthyroidism. The 100 or so discovery patients were divided at random into training and test sets in a 7:3 ratio. The study used signatures of the TCR beta repertoire to tell Graves' ophthalmopathy apart from Graves' hyperthyroidism and to predict which patients would progress to ophthalmopathy.

Summary of the overall study and its limitations: In cross-validation, the 13-signature model distinguished ophthalmopathy from stable hyperthyroidism with approximately 90% sensitivity and nearly 82% specificity, and in the test set the corresponding values were roughly 80% and 76%. Sample size was not predetermined statistically, and investigators were not blinded to group allocation. In validation, the model predicted ophthalmopathy progression with about 71% sensitivity and around 72% specificity; 12 predicted patients were CT-confirmed with GO in a median of about 6.1 months. Most of the expanded thyroid clonotypes with a frequency above 0.001 were also detected in blood, and it was suggested that the thyroid immune response may be reflected by blood repertoires.

Ophthalmopathy patients had moderately to severely active disease, Clinical Activity Score of at least 3, NOSPECS grade of at least 4, and disease duration under 3 months. Anyone with other autoimmune diseases, uncontrolled infections, pregnancy or lactation was excluded from the study. Diagnosis was based on clinical symptoms, serum thyroxine, TRAb, thyroid ultrasound and orbital computed tomography. Using Ficoll-Paque density gradient centrifugation, PBMCs were isolated from over 8.5 ml of fresh peripheral blood. Total RNA was extracted with Trizol reagent and quality-checked on an Agilent 2100 Bioanalyzer. For repertoire sequencing, TCR beta CDR3 regions were amplified from RNA transcripts. The first round was an RT-PCR using HTBI primers with the Qiagen OneStep RT-PCR kit, and this first round was followed by a second-round multiplex PCR, then size selection and purification. Libraries were sequenced paired-end with 100 bp reads on an Illumina HiSeq2000. The authors' pipeline ran thus. SOAPnuke was used to process the reads, removing any read that contained adapters or uncalled bases, had a mean Phred below 15, or lacked an exact match to the constant primer or identifier. COPE v1.2.5 was used to merge the high-quality paired reads. Each unique nucleotide sequence was defined as a clonotype, and clonotypes were aligned to IMGT TRB V, D and J references with MiTCR v1.1. Analysis was restricted to V-J combinations with a frequency above 0.0001, which covered just over 98% of repertoires. A TCR clonal expansion and chaos score per V-J combination was defined as the ratio of F50 clonal expansion to chaos observed in the TCRdist matrix. Features were reduced by Welch's t-statistics and random forest to some 13 V-J combinations, which fed a naive Bayes classifier. The Morisita-Horn index was used to measure how similar the thyroid and blood repertoires were. TCRdb handled the public reads itself, with Q25 trimming in fastp and clone calling in MiXCR, and kept productive beta chains. Each CDR3 protein gets just one entry, which takes the most common genes and DNA from the rows behind it. The V and J calls were not made by the authors but by TCRdb's processing. The sample table records roughly 500,000 distinct CDR3 sequences; about 15% of these occur just once. The ten largest clonotypes hold approximately 9.8% of the sample.

Recombination linked TRBV6-1 to TRBJ2-3; 7 central nucleotides agree with TRBD2. The clonotype comes from a woman in her 30s with Graves' ophthalmopathy. Donor details come from another sample of the same person, matched by shared clones. Sequencing was done on a sample of blood. In nucleotide form, the sequence is TGTGCCAGCACTGAGCTAGCGGAGGCGGGGGCAGATACGCAGTATTTT. Translated, it reads CASTELAEAGADTQYF.